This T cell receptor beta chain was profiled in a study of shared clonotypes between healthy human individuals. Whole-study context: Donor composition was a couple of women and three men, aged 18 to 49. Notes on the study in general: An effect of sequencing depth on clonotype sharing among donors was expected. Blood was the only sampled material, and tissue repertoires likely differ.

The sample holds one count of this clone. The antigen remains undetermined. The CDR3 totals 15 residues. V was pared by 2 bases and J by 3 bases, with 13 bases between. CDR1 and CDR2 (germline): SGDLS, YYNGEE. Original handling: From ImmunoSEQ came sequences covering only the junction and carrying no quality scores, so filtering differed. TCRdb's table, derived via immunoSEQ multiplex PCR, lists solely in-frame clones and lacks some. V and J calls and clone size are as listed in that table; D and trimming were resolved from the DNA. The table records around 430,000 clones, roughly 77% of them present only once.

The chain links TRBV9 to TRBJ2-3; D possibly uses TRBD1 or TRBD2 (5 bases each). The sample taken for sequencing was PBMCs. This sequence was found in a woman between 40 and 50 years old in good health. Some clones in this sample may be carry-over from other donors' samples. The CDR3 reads CASSVGTQRTDTQYF. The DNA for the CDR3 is TGTGCCAGCAGCGTGGGGACCCAGAGGACAGATACGCAGTATTTT.